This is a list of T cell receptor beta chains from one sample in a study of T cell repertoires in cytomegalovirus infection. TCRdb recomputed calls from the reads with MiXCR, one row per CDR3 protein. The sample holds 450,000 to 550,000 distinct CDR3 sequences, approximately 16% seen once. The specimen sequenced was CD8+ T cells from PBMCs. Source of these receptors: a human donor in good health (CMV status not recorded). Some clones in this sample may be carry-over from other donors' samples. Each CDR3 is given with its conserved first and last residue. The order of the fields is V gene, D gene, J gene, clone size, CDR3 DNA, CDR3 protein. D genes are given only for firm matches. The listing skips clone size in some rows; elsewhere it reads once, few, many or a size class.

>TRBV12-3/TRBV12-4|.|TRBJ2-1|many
TGTGCCAGCAGTTTAGATGGGGGGCAGTACAATGAGCAGTTCTTC
CASSLDGGQYNEQFF
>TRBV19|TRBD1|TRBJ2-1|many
TGTGCCAGTAGTCCGGGACAGGGTGTCCGCTATGAGCAGTTCTTC
CASSPGQGVRYEQFF
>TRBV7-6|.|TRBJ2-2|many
TGTGCCAGCAGCCTAGGGACGACCACCGGGGAGCTGTTTTTT
CASSLGTTTGELFF
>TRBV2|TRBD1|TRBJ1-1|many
TGTGCCAGCAAACAGACCGGGACAGTGAACACTGAAGCTTTCTTT
CASKQTGTVNTEAFF
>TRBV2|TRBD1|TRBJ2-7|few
TGTGCCACTCCTGACGGGACAGGGAGTATAGAGCAGTACTTC
CATPDGTGSIEQYF
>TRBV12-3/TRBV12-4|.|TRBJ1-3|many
TGTGCCAGCAGCTGGGGGCAGGGAGGCTCTGGAAACACCATATATTTT
CASSWGQGGSGNTIYF
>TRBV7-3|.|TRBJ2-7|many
TGTGCCAGCAGCGCAGGACCCGGCGTCTCCTACGAGCAGTACTTC
CASSAGPGVSYEQYF
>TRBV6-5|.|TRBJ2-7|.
TGTGCCAGCAGTTTGGTGCCGGCGGGCTCCTACGAGCAGTACTTC
CASSLVPAGSYEQYF
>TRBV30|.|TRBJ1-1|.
TGTGCCTGGGGCCCGGGACGAACTTTCTTT
CAWGPGRTFF
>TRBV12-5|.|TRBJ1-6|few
TGTGCTAGTGGCGTGGGGGGGCAGGGTAATTCACCCCTCCACTTT
CASGVGGQGNSPLHF
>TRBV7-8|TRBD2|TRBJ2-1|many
TGTGCCAGCAGCGCGCGACTAGCGGGGGCAGAGATCGATGAGCAGTTCTTC
CASSARLAGAEIDEQFF
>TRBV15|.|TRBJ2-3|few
TGTGCCACCAGCAAGCGGGTTCCTACAGATACGCAGTATTTT
CATSKRVPTDTQYF
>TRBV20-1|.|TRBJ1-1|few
TGCAGTGCTAGGGGCAGGGCGAACACTGAAGCTTTCTTT
CSARGRANTEAFF
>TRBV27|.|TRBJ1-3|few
TGTGCCAGCAGTGCCTCGACAGGTGCCTCTGGAAACACCATATATTTT
CASSASTGASGNTIYF
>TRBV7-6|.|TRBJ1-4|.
TGTGCCAGCAGCCCCACCGGGACTGGAAACCTGTTTTTT
CASSPTGTGNLFF
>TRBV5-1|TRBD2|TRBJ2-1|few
TGCGCCAGCAGCGTCCCGACCGGGACTAGCGGGAGTGGTGAGCAGTTCTTC
CASSVPTGTSGSGEQFF
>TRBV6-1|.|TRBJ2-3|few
TGTGCCAGCAGGTCCGGGGGTAGCACAGATACGCAGTATTTT
CASRSGGSTDTQYF
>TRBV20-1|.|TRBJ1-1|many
TGCAGTGCTAGAAAACCACCATCCGGGGGCCGAGGAACTGAAGCTTTCTTT
CSARKPPSGGRGTEAFF
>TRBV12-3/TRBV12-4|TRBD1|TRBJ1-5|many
TGTGCCAGCAGTATCGGACAGGACCAGAGCAATCAGCCCCAGCATTTT
CASSIGQDQSNQPQHF
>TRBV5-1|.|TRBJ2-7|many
TGCGCCAGCAGCTTGTCGCAGGGACCCTACGAGCAGTACTTC
CASSLSQGPYEQYF
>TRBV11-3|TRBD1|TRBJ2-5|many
TGTGCCAGCAGCTCGGGACAGGGAGTGCGAGAGACCCAGTACTTC
CASSSGQGVRETQYF
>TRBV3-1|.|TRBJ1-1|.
TGTGCCAGCAGCCAAGTGGGAGGGGAAGCTTTCTTT
CASSQVGGEAFF
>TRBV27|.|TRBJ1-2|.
TGTGCCAGCAGCTACCAGCTGACACATGGCTACACCTTC
CASSYQLTHGYTF
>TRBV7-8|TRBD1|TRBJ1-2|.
TGTGCCAGCAGCCCCGACAGGGAGGGCTACAACTTC
CASSPDREGYNF
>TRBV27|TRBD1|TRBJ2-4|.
TGTGCCAGCAGTTTATACCCGACAGGGGCCAAAAACATTCAGTACTTC
CASSLYPTGAKNIQYF